These T cell receptor beta chains were read from a single sample in a study of blood T cells in healthy people across ages. TCRdb processed the 5' RACE reads anew with MiXCR; each CDR3 protein has one entry. In the table there are about 2 million distinct CDR3 sequences, around 50% of which are singletons. Sequencing was performed on blood. These TCRs come from a woman between 35 and 50 years old in good health. The CDR3 runs from the conserved cysteine through the conserved F or W. A D gene is named only where the DNA matches it firmly. Clone size is stated in some rows and not others, as once, few, many or a class when expanded.

size | J | D | V | DNA | CDR3
NA | TRBJ2-5 | NA | TRBV7-2 | TGTGCCAGCAGCTCGCCTGGGATCGTCCAGTACTTC | CASSSPGIVQYF
few | TRBJ1-4 | NA | TRBV12-3/TRBV12-4 | TGTGCCAGCAGCCTTCGACAGGAATCTGAAAAACTGTTTTTT | CASSLRQESEKLFF
few | TRBJ2-1 | NA | TRBV7-2 | TGTGCCGTCTTACGTCGGGGGCGCTCCTACAATGAGCAGTTCTTC | CAVLRRGRSYNEQFF
NA | TRBJ1-5 | NA | TRBV6-1 | TGTGCCAGCAGTGAAGGGACTCTACAGCCCCAGCATTTT | CASSEGTLQPQHF
NA | TRBJ1-2 | NA | TRBV6-2/TRBV6-3 | TGTGCCAGCAGCACCGGACAGACGATCGGCTATGGCTACACCTTC | CASSTGQTIGYGYTF
few | TRBJ2-7 | TRBD1 | TRBV28 | TGTGCCAGCAGCACCACAGGGGTATACGAGCAGTACTTC | CASSTTGVYEQYF
once | TRBJ2-6 | NA | TRBV6-2/TRBV6-3 | TGTGCCAGCTGGGAAGCCTCTGGGGCCAACGTCCTGACTTTC | CASWEASGANVLTF
NA | TRBJ2-5 | TRBD1 | TRBV7-3 | TGTGCCAGCAGCTTAGCCGGGACAGAGAACAATGAGCAGTACTTC | CASSLAGTENNEQYF
few | TRBJ2-5 | NA | TRBV7-9 | TGTGCGAGCAGCTTAGGAACAGGGATGGAGACCCAGTACTTC | CASSLGTGMETQYF
NA | TRBJ1-1 | NA | TRBV6-2/TRBV6-3 | TGTGCCAGCAGATCACTGGGGCGGCAGACTACTGAAGCTTTCTTT | CASRSLGRQTTEAFF
few | TRBJ1-2 | TRBD1 | TRBV6-5 | TGTGCCAGCAGTTACACCAACAGGGGATTTGGTGGCTACACCTTC | CASSYTNRGFGGYTF
once | TRBJ2-1 | NA | TRBV24-1 | TGTGCCACCAGTGACCCGCCAAAAAGGGGAGTCAGGGATGGCGGTGAGCAGTTCTTC | CATSDPPKRGVRDGGEQFF
NA | TRBJ2-1 | NA | TRBV24-1 | TGTGCCACCAGTGATCGAGGTCGTGGGAGCTCCTACAATGAGCAGTTCTTC | CATSDRGRGSSYNEQFF